This TCR beta chain was captured by sequencing in a study of shared T cell receptors in the human thymus (TCRdb year 2021). Notes on the research overall: The study examined how self-reactive, shared T-cell receptor alpha chains are generated in the human thymus.

The protocol used for the library was the immunoSEQ multiplex PCR assay. Entries here come from immuneACCESS through TCRdb and include only in-frame sequences with V and J called. Some clones fail to appear in such tables; in the studies checked, an unresolved V gene covers under half of the shortfall, and the cause of the remainder is unknown. The sample records about 380,000 clones, 95% of which are singletons. The top ten constitute roughly 0.021% of the sample. The junction carries 6 bases between V and J, which are trimmed by 0 bases and 0 bases respectively. CDR1 and CDR2, looked up from the germline V gene, are MNHNS and SASEGT. The CDR3 spans 16 residues, from the cysteine through the phenylalanine. Only the CDR3 portion is preserved as DNA: 48 bases, with reading frame beginning at the first base. Turning to this clone: Its antigen is unknown. One base away there is no much larger clone; base qualities are not given.

The chain uses TRBV6-1 and TRBJ2-6, with the D gene too uncertain to name. The TCR sequence derives from a human donor. Input material: thymocytes. The DNA reads TGTGCCAGCAGTGAAGCGGGAAGCTCTGGGGCCAACGTCCTGACTTTC. This gives the protein CASSEAGSSGANVLTF.